These T cell receptor beta chains were read from a single sample in a study of CD8+ T cells in alopecia areata. Sequenced by immunoSEQ multiplex PCR; TCRdb stores in-frame clones only, minus some. The sample shows 100,000 to 140,000 clones, roughly 84% of them seen only once. Sequenced material: CD8+ T cells sorted from blood, taken at week 24, from a patient treated with tofacitinib. These receptors came from a human donor with alopecia areata. CDR3s leave out the opening cysteine and the closing phenylalanine or tryptophan. The D gene is left open where the match is weak. Clone size is shown for a subset of rows, as once, few, many or a class of expanded clone.

cdr3_aa v_call clone_size j_call cdr3_length d_call
ASSETGSYNEQF TRBV25-1 NA TRBJ2-1 12 NA
ASSQESYGGTYEQY TRBV4-3 NA TRBJ2-7 14 NA
AWSKLAGGEQY TRBV30 NA TRBJ2-7 11 TRBD2
SVDVTGHGELF TRBV29-1 NA TRBJ2-2 11 NA
ASSLSYEQY TRBV7-9 NA TRBJ2-7 9 NA
ASSFSSYNEQF TRBV27 NA TRBJ2-1 11 NA
ASSQEYQETQY TRBV14 NA TRBJ2-5 11 NA
ASSHRGFDNSPLH TRBV2 NA TRBJ1-6 13 TRBD1
ASSPVADTQY TRBV25-1 NA TRBJ2-3 10 NA
ASSEWGRNTEAF TRBV25-1 NA TRBJ1-1 12 NA
ASSLGPGTANEKLF TRBV27 NA TRBJ1-4 14 TRBD1
SVESSRDTSYEQY TRBV29-1 once TRBJ2-7 13 NA
ASSVGAGGNNEQF TRBV9 NA TRBJ2-1 13 TRBD2
ASSLDPVAKNIQY TRBV27 NA TRBJ2-4 13 NA
ASSPLGAGAVRNIQY TRBV7-9 NA TRBJ2-4 15 NA
ASSLRSTELTSTDTQY TRBV7-9 NA TRBJ2-3 16 NA
ASSLPGVLGQTQY TRBV5-7 NA TRBJ2-5 13 NA
AVRHSSYEQY TRBV7-9 NA TRBJ2-7 10 NA
ASSQELAGHPQETQY TRBV4-1 NA TRBJ2-5 15 TRBD2
ASGAGTGPTYEQY TRBV9 few TRBJ2-7 13 TRBD1
ASSQQTSVYEQY TRBV14 few TRBJ2-7 12 TRBD2
ASSTGTGITYEQY TRBV5-1 NA TRBJ2-7 13 TRBD1
ASSLVYVNEQF TRBV7-9 NA TRBJ2-1 11 NA
ASSHKKVARNTEAF TRBV14 NA TRBJ1-1 14 NA
ATRKGAGTDTQY TRBV19 NA TRBJ2-3 12 TRBD1
ASSYNPSYEQY TRBV6-5 once NA 11 NA
ASSPLTGGYGYT TRBV7-7 NA TRBJ1-2 12 TRBD1
ASSEWSGGADTQY TRBV2 NA TRBJ2-3 13 TRBD2
ASSSGHNQPQH TRBV7-9 NA TRBJ1-5 11 NA
ASSSVYRVSQPQH TRBV27 NA TRBJ1-5 13 NA
ASSLDRGRNEQY TRBV5-1 few TRBJ2-7 12 TRBD1
ASSLLAGGINEQF TRBV7-6 NA TRBJ2-1 13 TRBD2
ASSFRSVNEQF TRBV5-6 NA TRBJ2-1 11 NA
ASSPTGKNTEAF TRBV7-9 NA TRBJ1-1 12 NA
ASSQTGTETYEQY TRBV13 NA TRBJ2-7 13 TRBD1
AISGHRGLDYGYT TRBV10-3 NA TRBJ1-2 13 TRBD1
ASSELAGSPTNEQF TRBV7-9 NA TRBJ2-1 14 TRBD2
ASSDFFGQGARGNYGYT TRBV7-9 NA TRBJ1-2 17 NA
ASSLTSGVYNEQF TRBV13 NA TRBJ2-1 13 TRBD2
AISGPSGTGLRRTDTQY TRBV10-3 NA TRBJ2-3 17 TRBD1
SVDSPGTVNTEAF TRBV29-1 NA TRBJ1-1 13 TRBD1
ASSVETSGGQETQY TRBV9 NA TRBJ2-5 14 TRBD2
ASSPSGALVLH TRBV28 NA TRBJ1-6 11 NA
ASSAGTSSYNEQF TRBV5-4 NA TRBJ2-1 13 TRBD2
ASSAGRNGGGPHIYNEQF TRBV2 NA TRBJ2-1 18 TRBD2
ASSVTSGATYEQY TRBV5-5 NA TRBJ2-7 13 TRBD2
ASSPTTRRDTEAF TRBV5-6 NA TRBJ1-1 13 NA
ASSPGLAGVSYGELF TRBV7-2 once TRBJ2-2 15 TRBD2
ATASGTQQETQY TRBV4-1 few TRBJ2-5 12 NA